This T cell receptor beta chain was profiled in a study of type 1 and type 2 diabetes patients. CDR3 size: 13 residues. Deletions cut 6 bases from V and 11 bases from J, with 19 bases between. Germline CDR1 SNHLY, CDR2 FYNNEI. Details on this clonotype: A much larger clone sits a single nucleotide away, making a read error possible.

Amplification started from genomic DNA. A primer set of 30 forward and 13 reverse primers amplified the CDR3. Via MiXCR, TCRdb re-called the multiplex PCR reads, giving one row per CDR3 protein. The sample holds around 300,000 distinct CDR3 sequences, roughly 48% seen once. The sequence was obtained from a man aged 18 to 29 with type 2 diabetes. J is TRBJ1-1 and V is TRBV2, with TRBD1 as a possible D gene (5 bases). The sample consisted of peripheral blood mononuclear cells (PBMCs). CDR3 in amino acids: CASRPDSQGYAFF. CDR3 DNA sequence: TGTGCCAGCAGGCCAGATAGTCAGGGATACGCTTTCTTT. Full variable domain (rest looked up from reference TRBV2 and TRBJ1-1): EPEVTQTPSHQVTQMGQEVILRCVPISNHLYFYWYRQILGQKVEFLVSFYNNEISEKSEIFDDQFSVERPDGSNFTLKIRSTKLEDSAMYFCASRPDSQGYAFFGQGTRLTVV.